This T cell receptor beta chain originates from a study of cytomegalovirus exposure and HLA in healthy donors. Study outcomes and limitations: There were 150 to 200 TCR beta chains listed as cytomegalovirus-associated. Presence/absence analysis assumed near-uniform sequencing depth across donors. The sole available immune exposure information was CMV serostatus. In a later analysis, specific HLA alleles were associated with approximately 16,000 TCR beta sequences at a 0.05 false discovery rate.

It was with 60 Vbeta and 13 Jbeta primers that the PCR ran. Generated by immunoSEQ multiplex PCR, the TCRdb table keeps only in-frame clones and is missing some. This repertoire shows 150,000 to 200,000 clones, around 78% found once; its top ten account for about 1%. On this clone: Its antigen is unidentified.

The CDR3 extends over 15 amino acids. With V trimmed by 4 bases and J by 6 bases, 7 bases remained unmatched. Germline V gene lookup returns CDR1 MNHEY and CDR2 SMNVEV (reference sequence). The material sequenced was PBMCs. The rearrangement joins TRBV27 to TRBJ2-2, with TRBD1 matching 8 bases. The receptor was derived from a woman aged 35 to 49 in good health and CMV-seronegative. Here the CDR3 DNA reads TGTGCCAGCAGTTCGACAGGGGCGGGCGCCGGGGAGCTGTTTTTT. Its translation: CASSSTGAGAGELFF.